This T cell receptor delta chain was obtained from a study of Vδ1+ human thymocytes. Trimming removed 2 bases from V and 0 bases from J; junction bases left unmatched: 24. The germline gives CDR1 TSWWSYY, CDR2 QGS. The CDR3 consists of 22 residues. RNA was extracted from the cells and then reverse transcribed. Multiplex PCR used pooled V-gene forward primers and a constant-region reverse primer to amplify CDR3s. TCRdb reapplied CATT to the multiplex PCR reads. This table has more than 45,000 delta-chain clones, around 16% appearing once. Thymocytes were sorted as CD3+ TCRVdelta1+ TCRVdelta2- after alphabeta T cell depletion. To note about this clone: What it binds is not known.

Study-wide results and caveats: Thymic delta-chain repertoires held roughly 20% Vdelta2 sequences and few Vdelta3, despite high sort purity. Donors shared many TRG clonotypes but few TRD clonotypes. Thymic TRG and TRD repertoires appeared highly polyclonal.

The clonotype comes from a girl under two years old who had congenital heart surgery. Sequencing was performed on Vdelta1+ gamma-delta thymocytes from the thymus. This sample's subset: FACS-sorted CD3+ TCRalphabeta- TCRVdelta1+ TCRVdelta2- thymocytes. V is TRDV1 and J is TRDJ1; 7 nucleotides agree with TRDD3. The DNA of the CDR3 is TGTGCTCTTGGGGAATTCCGGCGGAGGACGGGTGGGGGAGAACGGTACACCGATAAACTCATCTTT. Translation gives CALGEFRRRTGGGERYTDKLIF.